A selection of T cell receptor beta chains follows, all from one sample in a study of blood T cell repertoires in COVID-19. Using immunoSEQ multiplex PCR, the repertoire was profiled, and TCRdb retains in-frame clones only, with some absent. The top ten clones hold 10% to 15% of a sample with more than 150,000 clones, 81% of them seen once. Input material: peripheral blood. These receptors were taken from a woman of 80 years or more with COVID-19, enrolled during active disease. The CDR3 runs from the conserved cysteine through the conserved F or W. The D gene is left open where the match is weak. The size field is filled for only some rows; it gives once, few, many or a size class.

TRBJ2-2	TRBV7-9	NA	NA	CASSSPRTAITGELFF	TGTGCCAGCAGCTCCCCCAGGACAGCGATCACCGGGGAGCTGTTTTTT
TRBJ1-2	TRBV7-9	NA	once	CASSSSPGSYTF	TGTGCCAGCAGCTCCTCCCCGGGAAGCTACACCTTC
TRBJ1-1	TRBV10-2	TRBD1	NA	CASRTGGSSTEAFF	TGCGCCAGCAGGACAGGGGGCTCGAGCACTGAAGCTTTCTTT
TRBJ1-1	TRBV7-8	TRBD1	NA	CASSLRQGRNTEAFF	TGTGCCAGCAGCCTGCGACAGGGCCGGAACACTGAAGCTTTCTTT
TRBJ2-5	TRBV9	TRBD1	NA	CASSVDRGETQYF	TGTGCCAGCAGCGTAGACAGGGGGGAGACCCAGTACTTC
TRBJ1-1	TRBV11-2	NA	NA	CASSGQGAEAFF	TGTGCCAGCAGCGGGCAGGGCGCTGAAGCTTTCTTT
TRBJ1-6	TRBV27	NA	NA	CASSFRQTNSPLHF	TGTGCCAGCAGTTTCAGACAGACTAATTCACCCCTCCACTTT
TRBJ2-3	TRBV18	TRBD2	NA	CASSPARLATDTQYF	TGTGCCAGCTCACCAGCGAGACTAGCCACAGATACGCAGTATTTT
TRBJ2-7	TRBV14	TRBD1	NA	CASSPNRGRHEQYF	TGTGCCAGCAGCCCGAACAGGGGGCGACACGAGCAGTACTTC
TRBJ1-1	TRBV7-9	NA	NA	CASSPGQNTEAFF	TGTGCCAGCAGCCCCGGACAGAACACTGAAGCTTTCTTT
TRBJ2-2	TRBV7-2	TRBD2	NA	CASSWGLAERTGELFF	TGTGCCAGCAGCTGGGGACTAGCGGAACGCACCGGGGAGCTGTTTTTT
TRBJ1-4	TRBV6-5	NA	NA	CASSRTVSNEKLFF	TGTGCCAGCAGCAGGACTGTTTCTAATGAAAAACTGTTTTTT
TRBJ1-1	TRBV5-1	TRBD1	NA	CASSWGQGAAAFF	TGCGCCAGCAGCTGGGGACAGGGGGCCGCCGCTTTCTTT
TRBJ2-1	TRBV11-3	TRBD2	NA	CASKLAGGYNEQFF	TGTGCCAGCAAACTAGCGGGGGGCTACAATGAGCAGTTCTTC
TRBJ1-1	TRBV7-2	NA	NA	CASSSAGALEAFF	TGTGCCAGCAGCTCCGCTGGGGCATTAGAAGCTTTCTTT
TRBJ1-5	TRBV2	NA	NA	CASSAGSQPQHF	TGTGCCAGCAGTGCTGGGAGTCAGCCCCAGCATTTT
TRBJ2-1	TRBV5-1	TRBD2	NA	CASSVASGSYNEQFF	TGCGCCAGCAGCGTTGCTAGCGGGAGTTACAATGAGCAGTTCTTC
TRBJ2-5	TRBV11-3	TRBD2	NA	CASSLTSGGMPQETQYF	TGTGCCAGCAGCCTTACTAGCGGGGGGATGCCCCAAGAGACCCAGTACTTC
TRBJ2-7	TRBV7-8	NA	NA	CASSLPTPISYEQYF	TGTGCCAGCAGCTTACCAACACCGATCTCCTACGAGCAGTACTTC
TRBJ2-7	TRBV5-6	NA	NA	CASSSLYEQYF	TGTGCCAGCAGCTCACTCTACGAGCAGTACTTC
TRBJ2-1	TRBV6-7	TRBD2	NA	CASSRHPGLAGGSTYNEQFF	TGTGCCAGCAGCCGTCATCCGGGACTAGCGGGGGGTTCGACCTACAATGAGCAGTTCTTC
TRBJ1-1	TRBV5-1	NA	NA	CASSLMQEQNTEAFF	TGCGCCAGCAGCTTGATGCAGGAACAGAACACTGAAGCTTTCTTT
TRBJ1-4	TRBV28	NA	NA	CASSSGGTTDEKLFF	TGTGCCAGCAGCTCGGGGGGGACTACAGATGAAAAACTGTTTTTT
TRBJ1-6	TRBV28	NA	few	CASSLLNGLNFSPLHF	TGTGCCAGCAGTTTATTAAATGGACTAAACTTTTCACCCCTCCACTTT
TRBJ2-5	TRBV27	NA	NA	CASSHGGSLKTQYF	TGTGCCAGCAGCCACGGGGGTTCCCTAAAGACCCAGTACTTC
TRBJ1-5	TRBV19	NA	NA	CASSMKQHSNQPQHF	TGTGCCAGTAGTATGAAACAGCATAGCAATCAGCCCCAGCATTTT
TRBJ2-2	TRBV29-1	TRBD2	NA	CSVLRPGGPSTGELFF	TGCAGCGTCCTCCGGCCGGGGGGGCCTTCCACCGGGGAGCTGTTTTTT
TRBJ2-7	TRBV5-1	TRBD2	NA	CASSFSGRNEQYF	TGCGCCAGCAGCTTTAGCGGGAGGAACGAGCAGTACTTC
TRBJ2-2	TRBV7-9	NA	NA	CASSLLMFAGSGELFF	TGTGCCAGCAGCTTATTGATGTTCGCGGGGTCCGGGGAGCTGTTTTTT
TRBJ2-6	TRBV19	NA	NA	CASSTGFVLTF	TGTGCCAGTAGTACAGGGTTTGTCCTGACTTTC
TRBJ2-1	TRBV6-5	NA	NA	CASSRDKGPYNEQFF	TGTGCCAGCAGCCGGGACAAGGGACCCTACAATGAGCAGTTCTTC
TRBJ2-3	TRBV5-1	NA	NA	CASMGWGEGKTDTQYF	TGCGCCAGCATGGGGTGGGGAGAAGGGAAAACAGATACGCAGTATTTT
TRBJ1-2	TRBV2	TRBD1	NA	CASSEGYRGSVGYTF	TGTGCCAGCAGTGAAGGGTACAGGGGGTCTGTTGGCTACACCTTC
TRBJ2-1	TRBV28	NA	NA	CASSLPSRGAAYNEQFF	TGTGCCAGCAGTTTACCCTCTAGAGGAGCCGCCTACAATGAGCAGTTCTTC
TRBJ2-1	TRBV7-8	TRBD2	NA	CASSPPGLARNEQFF	TGTGCCAGCAGCCCGCCGGGACTAGCTCGCAATGAGCAGTTCTTC
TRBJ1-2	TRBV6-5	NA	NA	CASSPGVLRGGYTF	TGTGCCAGCAGTCCCGGGGTCCTTAGAGGTGGCTACACCTTC
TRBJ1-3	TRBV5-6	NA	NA	CASSSPTGLGNTIYF	TGTGCCAGCAGCTCGCCTACAGGGTTGGGGAACACCATATATTTT
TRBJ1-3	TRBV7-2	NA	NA	CASSLGLGSSGNTIYF	TGTGCCAGCAGCTTAGGTCTAGGATCCTCTGGAAACACCATATATTTT
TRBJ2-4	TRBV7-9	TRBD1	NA	CASSSGQEGAKNIQYF	TGTGCCAGCAGCTCGGGACAGGAGGGTGCCAAAAACATTCAGTACTTC
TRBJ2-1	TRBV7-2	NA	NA	CASSGRQRYNEQFF	TGTGCCAGCAGCGGCCGCCAGCGGTACAATGAGCAGTTCTTC
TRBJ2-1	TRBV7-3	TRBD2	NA	CASSSESGGVYNEQFF	TGTGCCAGCAGCTCAGAGAGCGGGGGGGTTTACAATGAGCAGTTCTTC
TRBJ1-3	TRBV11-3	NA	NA	CASSLTWGQSGNTIYF	TGTGCCAGCAGCCTAACGTGGGGCCAATCTGGAAACACCATATATTTT